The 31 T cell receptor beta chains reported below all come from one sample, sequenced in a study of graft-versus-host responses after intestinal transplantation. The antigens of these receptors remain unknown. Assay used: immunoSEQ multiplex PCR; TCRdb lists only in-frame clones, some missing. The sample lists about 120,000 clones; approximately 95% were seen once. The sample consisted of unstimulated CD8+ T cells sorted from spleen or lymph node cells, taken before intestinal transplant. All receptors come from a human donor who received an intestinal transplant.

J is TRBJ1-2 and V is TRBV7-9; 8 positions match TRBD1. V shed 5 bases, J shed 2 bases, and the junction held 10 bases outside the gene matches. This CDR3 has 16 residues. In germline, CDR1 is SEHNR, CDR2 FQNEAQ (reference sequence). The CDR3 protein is CASSRSPGTGNYGYTF. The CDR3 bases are TGTGCCAGCAGCCGAAGTCCCGGGACAGGAAACTATGGCTACACCTTC.

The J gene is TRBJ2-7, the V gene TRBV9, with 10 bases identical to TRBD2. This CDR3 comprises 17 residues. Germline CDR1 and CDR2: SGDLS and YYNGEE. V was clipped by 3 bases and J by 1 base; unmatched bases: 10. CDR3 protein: CASSDAPASGSSYEQYF. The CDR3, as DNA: TGTGCCAGCAGCGATGCCCCGGCTAGCGGGAGTTCCTACGAGCAGTACTTC. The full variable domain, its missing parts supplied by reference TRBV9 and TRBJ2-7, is DSGVTQTPKHLITATGQRVTLRCSPRSGDLSVYWYQQSLDQGLQFLIQYYNGEERAKGNILERFSAQQFPDLHSELNLSSLELGDSALYFCASSDAPASGSSYEQYFGPGTRLTVT.

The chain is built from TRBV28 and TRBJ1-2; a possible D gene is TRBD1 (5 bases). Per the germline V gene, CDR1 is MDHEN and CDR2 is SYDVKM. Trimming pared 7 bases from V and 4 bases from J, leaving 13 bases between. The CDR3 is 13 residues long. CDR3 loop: CASTGDLSYGYTF. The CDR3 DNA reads TGTGCCAGCACCGGGGACTTATCCTATGGCTACACCTTC.

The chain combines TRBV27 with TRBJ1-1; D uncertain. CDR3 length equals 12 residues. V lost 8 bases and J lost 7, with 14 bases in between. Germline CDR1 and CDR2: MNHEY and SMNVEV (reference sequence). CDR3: CASGVNEGEAFF. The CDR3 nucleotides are TGTGCCAGCGGGGTTAATGAGGGTGAAGCTTTCTTT.

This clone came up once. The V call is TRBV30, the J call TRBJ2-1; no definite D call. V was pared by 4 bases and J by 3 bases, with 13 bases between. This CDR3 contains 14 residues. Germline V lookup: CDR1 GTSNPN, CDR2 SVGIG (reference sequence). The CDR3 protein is CAWTMASSYNEQFF. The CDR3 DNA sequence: TGTGCCTGGACCATGGCGTCGAGCTACAATGAGCAGTTCTTC.

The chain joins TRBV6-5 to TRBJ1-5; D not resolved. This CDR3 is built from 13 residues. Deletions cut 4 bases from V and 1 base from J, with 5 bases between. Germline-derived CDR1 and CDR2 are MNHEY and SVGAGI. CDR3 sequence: CASSSRSNQPQHF. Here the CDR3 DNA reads TGTGCCAGCAGTTCTAGGAGCAATCAGCCCCAGCATTTT.

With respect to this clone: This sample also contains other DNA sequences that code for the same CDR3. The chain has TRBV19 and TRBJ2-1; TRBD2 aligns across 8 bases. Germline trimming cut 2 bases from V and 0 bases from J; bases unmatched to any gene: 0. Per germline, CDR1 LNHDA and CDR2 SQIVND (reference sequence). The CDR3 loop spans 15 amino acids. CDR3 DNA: TGTGCCAGTAGTATAAGCGGGAGCTCCTACAATGAGCAGTTCTTC. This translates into CASSISGSSYNEQFF.

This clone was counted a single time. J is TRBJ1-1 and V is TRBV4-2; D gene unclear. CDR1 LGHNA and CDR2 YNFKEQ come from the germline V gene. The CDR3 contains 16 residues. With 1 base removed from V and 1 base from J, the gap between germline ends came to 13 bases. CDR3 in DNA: TGTGCCAGCAGCCAAGTTGTCGGGTTACGGAACACTGAAGCTTTCTTT. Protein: CASSQVVGLRNTEAFF.

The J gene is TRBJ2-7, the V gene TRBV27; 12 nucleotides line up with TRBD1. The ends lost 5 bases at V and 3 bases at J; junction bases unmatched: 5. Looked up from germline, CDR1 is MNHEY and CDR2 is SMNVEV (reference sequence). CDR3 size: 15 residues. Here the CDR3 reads CASSMGTGGLYEQYF. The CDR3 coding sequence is TGTGCCAGCAGTATGGGGACAGGGGGCCTCTACGAGCAGTACTTC.

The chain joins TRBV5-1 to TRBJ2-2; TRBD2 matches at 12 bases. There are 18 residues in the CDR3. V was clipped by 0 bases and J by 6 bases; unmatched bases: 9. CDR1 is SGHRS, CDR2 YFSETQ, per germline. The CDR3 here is CASSLVRLAGVSAGELFF. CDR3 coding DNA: TGCGCCAGCAGCTTGGTCCGACTAGCGGGAGTCTCAGCCGGGGAGCTGTTTTTT.

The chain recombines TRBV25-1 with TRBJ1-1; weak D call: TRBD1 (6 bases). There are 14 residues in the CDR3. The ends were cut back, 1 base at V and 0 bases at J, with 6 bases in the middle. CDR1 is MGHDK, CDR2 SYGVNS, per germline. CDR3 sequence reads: CASSEWDMNTEAFF. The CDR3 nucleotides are TGTGCCAGCAGTGAATGGGACATGAACACTGAAGCTTTCTTT.

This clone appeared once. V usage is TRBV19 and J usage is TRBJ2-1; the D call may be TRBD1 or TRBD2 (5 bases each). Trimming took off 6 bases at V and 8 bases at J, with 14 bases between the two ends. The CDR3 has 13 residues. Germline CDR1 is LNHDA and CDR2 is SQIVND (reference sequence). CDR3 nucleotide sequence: TGTGCCAGTAGCGATTTCTTGGGGGATGAGCAGTTCTTC. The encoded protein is CASSDFLGDEQFF.

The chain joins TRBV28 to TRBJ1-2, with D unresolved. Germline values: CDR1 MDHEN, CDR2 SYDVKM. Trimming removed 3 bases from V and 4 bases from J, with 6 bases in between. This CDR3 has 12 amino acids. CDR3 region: CASSFGAYGYTF. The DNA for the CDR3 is TGTGCCAGCAGTTTCGGAGCCTATGGCTACACCTTC.

CDR3 DNA: TGTGCCATTAGAGAGGGGGCTAGCGGGACTTACTACGAGCAGTACTTC. It specifies CAIREGASGTYYEQYF. The chain links TRBV7-9 to TRBJ2-7; TRBD2 aligns across 9 bases. The germline V gene has CDR1 SEHNR and CDR2 FQNEAQ (reference sequence). V was clipped by 10 bases and J by 3 bases; unmatched bases: 16. The CDR3 is made up of 16 amino acids.

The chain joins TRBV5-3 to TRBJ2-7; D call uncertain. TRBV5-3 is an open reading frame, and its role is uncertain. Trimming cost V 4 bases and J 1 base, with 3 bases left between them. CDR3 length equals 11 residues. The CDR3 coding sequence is TGTGCCAGAAGCCATTCCTACGAGCAGTACTTC. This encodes CARSHSYEQYF.

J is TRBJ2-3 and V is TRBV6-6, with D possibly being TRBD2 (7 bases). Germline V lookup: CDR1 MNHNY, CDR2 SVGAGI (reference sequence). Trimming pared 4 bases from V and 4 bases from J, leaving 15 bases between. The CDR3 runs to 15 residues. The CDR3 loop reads CASSSEGGSPDTQYF. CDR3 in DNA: TGTGCCAGCAGTTCCGAGGGGGGGAGCCCAGATACGCAGTATTTT.

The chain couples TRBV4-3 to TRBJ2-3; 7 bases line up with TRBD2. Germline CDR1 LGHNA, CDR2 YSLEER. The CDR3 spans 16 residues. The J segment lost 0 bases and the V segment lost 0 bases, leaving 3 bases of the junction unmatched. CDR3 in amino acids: CASSQDETSSTDTQYF. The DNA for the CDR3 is TGCGCCAGCAGCCAAGACGAGACTAGCAGCACAGATACGCAGTATTTT.

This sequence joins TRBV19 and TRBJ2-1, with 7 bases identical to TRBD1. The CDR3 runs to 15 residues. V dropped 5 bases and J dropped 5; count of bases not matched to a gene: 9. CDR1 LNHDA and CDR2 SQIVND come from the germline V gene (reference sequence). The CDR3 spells CASSFWDSFDNEQFF. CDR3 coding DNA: TGTGCCAGTAGTTTTTGGGACAGTTTCGACAATGAGCAGTTCTTC.

CDR3 DNA sequence: TGTGCCAGCAGCGCCAGCGGGAACTACAATGAGCAGTTCTTC. Translated, it gives CASSASGNYNEQFF. This chain uses TRBV9 with TRBJ2-1; TRBD2 matches at 7 bases. V dropped 3 bases and J dropped 3; count of bases not matched to a gene: 3. Germline V gene sequence: CDR1 SGDLS, CDR2 YYNGEE. CDR3 size: 14 residues.

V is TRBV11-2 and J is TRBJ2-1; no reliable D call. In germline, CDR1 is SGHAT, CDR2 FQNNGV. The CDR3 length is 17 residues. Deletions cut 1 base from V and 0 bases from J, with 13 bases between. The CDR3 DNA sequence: TGTGCCAGCAGCTTAGGGTGGCAGGAGAGCTCCTACAATGAGCAGTTCTTC. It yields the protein CASSLGWQESSYNEQFF.

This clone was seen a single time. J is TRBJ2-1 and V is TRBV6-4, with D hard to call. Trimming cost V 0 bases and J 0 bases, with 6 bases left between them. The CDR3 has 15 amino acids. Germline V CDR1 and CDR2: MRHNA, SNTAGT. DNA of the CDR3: TGTGCCAGCAGTGACTCGGTTCGCTCCTACAATGAGCAGTTCTTC. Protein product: CASSDSVRSYNEQFF.

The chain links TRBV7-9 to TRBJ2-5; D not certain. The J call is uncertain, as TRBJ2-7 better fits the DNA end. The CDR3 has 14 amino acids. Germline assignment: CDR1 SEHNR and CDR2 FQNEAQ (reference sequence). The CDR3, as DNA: TGTGCCAGCAGCTTAGATCCGGGCTCCTACGAGCAGTACTTC. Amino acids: CASSLDPGSYEQYF.

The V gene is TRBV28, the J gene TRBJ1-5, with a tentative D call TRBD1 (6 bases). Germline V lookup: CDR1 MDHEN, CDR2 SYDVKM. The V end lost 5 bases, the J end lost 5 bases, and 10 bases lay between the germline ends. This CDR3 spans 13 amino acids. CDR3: CASSLTGDQPQHF. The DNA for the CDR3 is TGTGCCAGCAGTCTGACAGGAGATCAGCCCCAGCATTTT.

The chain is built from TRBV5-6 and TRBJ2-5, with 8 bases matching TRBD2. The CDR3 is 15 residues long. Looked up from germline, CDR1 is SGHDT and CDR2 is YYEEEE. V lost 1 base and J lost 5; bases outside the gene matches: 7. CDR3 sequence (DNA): TGTGCCAGCAGCTTGTCTAGCGGGTGCTCGGAGACCCAGTACTTC. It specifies CASSLSSGCSETQYF.

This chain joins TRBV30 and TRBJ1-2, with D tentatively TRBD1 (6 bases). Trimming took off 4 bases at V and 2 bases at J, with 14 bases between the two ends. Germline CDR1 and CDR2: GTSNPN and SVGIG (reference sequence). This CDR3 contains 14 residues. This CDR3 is CAWNLLQGNYGYTF. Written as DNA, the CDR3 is TGTGCCTGGAACCTCCTACAGGGAAACTATGGCTACACCTTC.

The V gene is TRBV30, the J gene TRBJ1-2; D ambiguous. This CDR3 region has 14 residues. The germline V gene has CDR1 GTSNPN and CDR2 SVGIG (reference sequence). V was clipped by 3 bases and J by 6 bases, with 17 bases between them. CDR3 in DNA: TGTGCCTGGAGGATTTGGTACAGACTTGATGGCTACACCTTC. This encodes CAWRIWYRLDGYTF. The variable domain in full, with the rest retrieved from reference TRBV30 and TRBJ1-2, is SQTIHQWPATLVQPVGSPLSLECTVEGTSNPNLYWYRQAAGRGLQLLFYSVGIGQISSEVPQNLSASRPQDRQFILSSKKLLLSDSGFYLCAWRIWYRLDGYTFGSGTRLTVV.

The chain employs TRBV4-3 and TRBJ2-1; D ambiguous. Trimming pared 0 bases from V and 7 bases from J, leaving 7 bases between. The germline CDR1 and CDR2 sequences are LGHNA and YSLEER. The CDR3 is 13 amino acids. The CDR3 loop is CASSQERRNEQFF. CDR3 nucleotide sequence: TGCGCCAGCAGCCAAGAACGGCGGAATGAGCAGTTCTTC.

CDR3 loop: CASSPLGLVADTQYF. The DNA for the CDR3 is TGTGCCAGCAGCCCCCTTGGGCTGGTCGCAGATACGCAGTATTTT. The V call is TRBV9, the J call TRBJ2-3; the D is unclear. Germline CDR1 is SGDLS and CDR2 is YYNGEE. CDR3 length: 15 amino acids. Trimming removed 4 bases from V and 4 bases from J, with 16 bases in between.

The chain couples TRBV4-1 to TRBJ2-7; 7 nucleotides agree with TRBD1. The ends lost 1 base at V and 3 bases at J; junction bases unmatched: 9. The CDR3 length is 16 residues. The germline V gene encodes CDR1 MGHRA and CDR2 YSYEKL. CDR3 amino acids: CASSQGDSTRDYEQYF. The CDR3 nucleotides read TGCGCCAGCAGCCAAGGGGACAGTACCCGGGACTACGAGCAGTACTTC.

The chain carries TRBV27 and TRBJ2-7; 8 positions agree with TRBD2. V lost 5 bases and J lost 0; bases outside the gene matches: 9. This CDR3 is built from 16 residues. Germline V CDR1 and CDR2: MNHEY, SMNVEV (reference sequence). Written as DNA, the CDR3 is TGTGCCAGCAGTCCCTGGGGTAGCGGGGACTCCTACGAGCAGTACTTC. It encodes CASSPWGSGDSYEQYF.

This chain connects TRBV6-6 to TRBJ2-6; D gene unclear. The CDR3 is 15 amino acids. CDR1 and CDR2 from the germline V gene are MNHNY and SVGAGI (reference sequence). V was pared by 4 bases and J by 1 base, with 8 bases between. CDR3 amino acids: CASSSWVSGANVLTF. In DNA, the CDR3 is TGTGCCAGCAGTTCTTGGGTTTCTGGGGCCAACGTCCTGACTTTC.